This T cell receptor beta chain came from a study of T-cell reconstitution after alpha-beta-depleted transplantation in children. TCRbeta library construction was performed incorporating unique molecular identifiers. From the PCR reads, TCRdb called clonotypes with MiXCR, one entry per CDR3 protein. The table records around 370,000 distinct CDR3 sequences, 10% of them present only once. The CDR3 is 14 residues long. Germline CDR1 is LNHNV and CDR2 is YYDKDF (reference sequence). With 1 base removed from V and 4 bases from J, the gap between germline ends came to 9 bases. This chain joins TRBV15 and TRBJ2-3; D remains ambiguous. This clonotype was obtained from a human donor who donated a stem cell graft to a child with acute lymphoblastic leukemia. This specimen was PBMCs from the stem cell graft donor, taken from the stem cell graft. DNA for the CDR3: TGTGCCACCAGCAGAGTCCTTGGGCCAGATACGCAGTATTTT. This translates into CATSRVLGPDTQYF. Together with reference TRBV15 and TRBJ2-3, the CDR3 gives the full variable domain: DAMVIQNPRYQVTQFGKPVTLSCSQTLNHNVMYWYQQKSSQAPKLLFHYYDKDFNNEADTPDNFQSRRPNTSFCFLDIRSPGLGDTAMYLCATSRVLGPDTQYFGPGTRLTVL.